The clone carrying this TCR beta chain was seen only a few times. Its antigen is still unknown. The data were obtained in a study of cytomegalovirus exposure and HLA in healthy donors. Study findings and constraints: A missense DCLRE1C variant was associated with V- and J-gene trimming of TCR beta chains in a later analysis, and an independent cohort replicated the association.

The PCR was carried out with 60 Vbeta primers and 13 Jbeta primers. Per the original data handling: Later reanalysis found about 78 million unique TCR beta chains, about 11 million of them shared. Assay: immunoSEQ multiplex PCR; the TCRdb copy retains only in-frame clones and omits some. That table gives V, J and clone size, and the DNA gave D and trimming. The repertoire consists of hundreds of thousands of clones, with under 80% occurring once and the leading ten covering about 1.9%. The receptor was isolated from a woman aged 30 to 39 in good health and CMV-seronegative. Sequencing was done on a sample of PBMCs.

As DNA, the CDR3 is TGTGCCAGCAGCAGAAGCGGGGGGGCGGGGGGAGAGACCCAGTACTTC. Its protein product is CASSRSGGAGGETQYF. The chain carries TRBV9 and TRBJ2-5; 10 positions match TRBD2. V gave up 4 bases and J gave up 4 bases; unmatched junction bases: 10. Germline V CDR1 and CDR2: SGDLS, YYNGEE. The CDR3 is 16 residues long.